A selection of T cell receptor beta chains follows, all from one sample in a study of sequential checkpoint blockade in melanoma. The data were produced by immunoSEQ multiplex PCR, yet TCRdb's version contains in-frame clones alone and is incomplete. The table records over 550 clones, 24% of them present only once. This specimen was tumor tissue (inferred from file names), taken from a patient given nivolumab and ipilimumab in sequence. The receptor set was obtained from a human donor with melanoma. CDR3s include the opening cysteine and the closing phenylalanine or tryptophan. A D gene is named only where the DNA matches it firmly. Clone size is not always given. Where it is, it says once, few, many or a class for expanded clones.

v_gene	j_gene	abundance	d_gene	CDR3aa	CDR3nt
TRBV30	TRBJ1-6	NA	NA	CAWSSGCSSYNSPLHF	TGTGCCTGGAGTAGCGGCTGCAGCTCCTATAATTCACCCCTCCACTTT
TRBV6-8	TRBJ1-2	large	TRBD1	CASSTRTGLASGYTF	TGTGCCAGCAGTACCCGGACAGGGTTGGCGTCTGGCTACACCTTC
TRBV2	TRBJ2-1	few	NA	CASSEAEDNEQFF	TGTGCCAGCAGTGAAGCTGAAGATAATGAGCAGTTCTTC
TRBV19	TRBJ1-2	NA	TRBD1	CASSTPWDRGYGYTF	TGTGCCAGTAGTACCCCCTGGGACAGGGGCTATGGCTACACCTTC
TRBV30	TRBJ1-2	NA	NA	CAWSYGVNYGYTF	TGTGCCTGGAGTTATGGAGTCAACTATGGCTACACCTTC
TRBV6-8	TRBJ2-1	NA	NA	CAISGGGLTPHNEQFF	TGTGCCATCAGTGGGGGGGGGCTAACTCCCCACAATGAGCAGTTCTTC
TRBV19	TRBJ1-3	large	NA	CASSISVYSGNTIYF	TGTGCCAGTAGTATAAGCGTCTACTCTGGAAACACCATATATTTT
TRBV9	TRBJ1-2	few	TRBD1	CASIWTGPNYGYTF	TGTGCCAGCATCTGGACAGGGCCTAACTATGGCTACACCTTC
TRBV29-1	TRBJ2-3	NA	NA	CSVSKADASTDTQYF	TGCAGCGTTTCTAAAGCGGATGCTAGCACAGATACGCAGTATTTT
TRBV6-8	TRBJ1-2	NA	NA	CASSYSTGVGTYGYTF	TGTGCCAGCAGTTACTCGACCGGGGTTGGGACCTATGGCTACACCTTC
TRBV11-3	TRBJ2-2	few	TRBD2	CASSPGGGNTGELFF	TGTGCCAGCAGCCCCGGGGGGGGTAACACCGGGGAGCTGTTTTTT
TRBV9	TRBJ1-2	NA	TRBD1	CASSVDSRGPGYTF	TGTGCCAGCAGCGTAGACTCCAGGGGGCCGGGCTACACCTTC
TRBV11-3	TRBJ1-1	few	TRBD1	CASSLMDRGMRTEAFF	TGTGCCAGCAGCTTAATGGACAGGGGGATGAGGACTGAAGCTTTCTTT
TRBV4-1	TRBJ1-1	NA	NA	CASSPGRVSTEAFF	TGCGCCAGCAGCCCGGGACGGGTTTCTACTGAAGCTTTCTTT
TRBV19	TRBJ1-2	NA	TRBD1	CASSMGTVISGYTF	TGTGCCAGTAGTATGGGGACAGTCATATCTGGCTACACCTTC
TRBV2	TRBJ1-5	NA	NA	CASSKGGNSNQPQHF	TGTGCCAGCAGTAAGGGGGGTAATAGCAATCAGCCCCAGCATTTT
TRBV19	TRBJ1-6	NA	NA	CASSRGGSGNSPLHF	TGTGCCAGTAGCCGCGGGGGTTCTGGTAATTCACCCCTCCACTTT
TRBV6-8	TRBJ1-1	few	NA	CASSLVVNTEAFF	TGTGCCAGCAGTCTGGTGGTGAACACTGAAGCTTTCTTT